A selection of T cell receptor beta chains follows, all from one sample in a study of T cells expressing NK-cell markers. TCRdb reprocessed the 5' RACE reads and keeps a single row for each CDR3 protein, giving no DNA. This repertoire includes about 300,000 distinct CDR3 sequences. Sequencing was performed on blood T cells: a sorted CD56 or NKG2C T cell subset, CD4+ or CD8+ T cells, or bulk PBMC T cells (not recorded which). The origin of the receptors is a woman aged 18 to 75 in good health. Both conserved end residues are part of each CDR3.

13 TRBJ2-1 TRBV20-1 CSARGTSHNEQFF
15 TRBJ2-3 TRBV3-1 CASSPRVLGTDTQYF
12 TRBJ1-1 TRBV3-1 CASSLTGGAAFF
13 TRBJ2-7 TRBV27 CASAGANSYEQYF
14 TRBJ1-2 TRBV7-6 CASSSQGVDYGYTF
12 TRBJ2-7 TRBV12-3/TRBV12-4 CASGDSGGEQYF
12 TRBJ1-4 TRBV4-3 CASSQDLGKLFF
15 TRBJ2-3 TRBV5-1 CASSKRDPRADTQYF
15 TRBJ1-5 TRBV20-1 CSAKESGTGAQPQHF
14 TRBJ1-1 TRBV20-1 CSAAGDQGGTEAFF
18 TRBJ2-2 TRBV6-1 CASSVKGRLAGSTGELFF
14 TRBJ2-1 TRBV24-1 CATGPSRGPNEQFF
15 TRBJ2-2 TRBV6-1 CASSEATFGVGELFF
15 TRBJ2-2 TRBV24-1 CATSDGGHHTGELFF
14 TRBJ1-2 TRBV28 CASSLFRIDSGYTF
15 TRBJ2-4 TRBV20-1 CSARGQGPHIDIQYF
16 TRBJ2-1 TRBV24-1 CATSDAASGDYNEQFF
17 TRBJ2-1 TRBV29-1 CSVEAPKGPPPRYEQFF
14 TRBJ1-1 TRBV12-3/TRBV12-4 CASRKQGDGTEAFF
13 TRBJ2-5 TRBV7-2 CAGSLGRGGTQYF
16 TRBJ2-2 TRBV3-1 CASSPGLAVSAGELFF
19 TRBJ1-5 TRBV12-3/TRBV12-4 CASSPTGGQGARTYQPQHF